One sample yielded the 5 T cell receptor beta chains listed below, sequenced in a study of identical twins. TCRdb reanalysed the 5' RACE reads using MiXCR and keeps one entry per CDR3 protein. This sample carries 1,800,000 or so distinct CDR3 sequences, about 32% of them seen once, and the ten largest clones take 0.25% to 0.3%. Specimen: cord blood. The receptors stem from a newborn girl in good health.

The CDR3 region is CSAPGLVTDEQFF. The DNA of the CDR3 is TGCAGTGCTCCGGGACTAGTAACCGATGAGCAGTTCTTC. The chain has TRBV20-1 and TRBJ2-1, with 8 bases lining up with TRBD2. In germline, CDR1 is DFQATT, CDR2 SNEGSKA (reference sequence). The CDR3 totals 13 residues. The V and J ends lost 5 bases and 8 bases, in that order; junction bases with no gene match: 8.

This clonotype was seen a handful of times. The genes are TRBV2 and TRBJ2-2; D is uncertain. This CDR3 comprises 15 residues. Germline V gene sequence: CDR1 SNHLY, CDR2 FYNNEI. V lost 8 bases, J lost 0 bases, and 13 bases lay in between. CDR3 sequence reads: CASRTAPANTGELFF. Here the CDR3 DNA reads TGTGCCAGCCGGACGGCCCCCGCGAACACCGGGGAGCTGTTTTTT. Complete variable domain (other parts from reference TRBV2 and TRBJ2-2): EPEVTQTPSHQVTQMGQEVILRCVPISNHLYFYWYRQILGQKVEFLVSFYNNEISEKSEIFDDQFSVERPDGSNFTLKIRSTKLEDSAMYFCASRTAPANTGELFFGEGSRLTVL.

This clonotype was counted only a few times. This chain connects TRBV6-1 to TRBJ1-5; no firm D call. The CDR3 is 17 residues long. Trimming removed 1 base from V and 3 bases from J, with 16 bases in between. Looked up from germline, CDR1 is MNHNS and CDR2 is SASEGT. Here the CDR3 reads CASSEDVMAALNQPQHF. The CDR3 DNA sequence: TGTGCCAGCAGTGAAGACGTTATGGCAGCCCTCAATCAGCCCCAGCATTTT.

This clonotype has just one count. The junction departs from germline at one end; a sequencing error may be responsible. This chain uses TRBV5-4 with TRBJ2-7; TRBD2 aligns across 15 bases. CDR1 is SGHNT and CDR2 is YYREEE in the germline V gene (reference sequence). The CDR3 is 17 residues long. CDR3 amino acids: CAGSGTSGGLSSYEQYF. The CDR3 region has the DNA TGTGCCGGCAGTGGGACTAGCGGGGGGCTCAGCTCCTACGAGCAGTACTTC.

The chain uses TRBV11-2 and TRBJ1-1; D is uncertain. The CDR3 loop spans 17 amino acids. V gave up 2 bases and J gave up 5 bases, with 21 bases separating them. Germline V gene data show CDR1 as SGHAT and CDR2 as FQNNGV. This CDR3 is CASSLNPSWGGRTEAFF. The CDR3 DNA reads as TGTGCCAGCAGCTTAAACCCCTCCTGGGGTGGAAGAACTGAAGCTTTCTTT.